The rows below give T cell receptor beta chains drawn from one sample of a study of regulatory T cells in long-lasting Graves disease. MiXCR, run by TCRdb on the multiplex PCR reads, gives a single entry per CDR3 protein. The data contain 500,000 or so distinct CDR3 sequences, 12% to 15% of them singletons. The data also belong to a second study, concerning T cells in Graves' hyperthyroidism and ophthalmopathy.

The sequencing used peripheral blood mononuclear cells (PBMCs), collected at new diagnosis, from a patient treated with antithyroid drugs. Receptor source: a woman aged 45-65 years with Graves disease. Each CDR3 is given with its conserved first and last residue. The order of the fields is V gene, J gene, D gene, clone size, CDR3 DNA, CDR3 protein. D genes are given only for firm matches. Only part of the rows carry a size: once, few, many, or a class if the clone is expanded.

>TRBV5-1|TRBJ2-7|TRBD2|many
TGCGCCAGCAGCTGGGCCGGGACTAGCGGGAGCGGTTCCTACGAGCAGTACTTC
CASSWAGTSGSGSYEQYF
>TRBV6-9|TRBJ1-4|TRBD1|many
TGTGCCAGCAGTTACCAGACAGGGGGAGAGGAAAAACTGTTTTTT
CASSYQTGGEEKLFF
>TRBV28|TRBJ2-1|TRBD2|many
TGTGCCAGCAGTCCCGGAACACGGGGGGGGGAGGGCCTCTACAATGAGCAGTTCTTC
CASSPGTRGGEGLYNEQFF
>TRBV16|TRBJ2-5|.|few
TGTGCCAGCAGCCAACGACAGCAAGAGACCCAGTACTTC
CASSQRQQETQYF
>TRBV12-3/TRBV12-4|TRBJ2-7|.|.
TGTGCCAGCAGTTTAGCCTGGGACGAGCAGTACTTC
CASSLAWDEQYF
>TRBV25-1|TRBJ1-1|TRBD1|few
TGTGCCAGCAGTGAAGGGGACAGGGGAGGCACTGAAGCTTTCTTT
CASSEGDRGGTEAFF
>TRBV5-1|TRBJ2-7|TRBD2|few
TGCGCCAGCAGCGTAATTCCGGGACTAGCGGGAGGAGACGAGCAGTACTTC
CASSVIPGLAGGDEQYF
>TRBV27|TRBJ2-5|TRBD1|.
TGCGCCAGCAGTTCTTGGACAGGGGGAATGGAAGAGCAGTACTTC
CASSSWTGGMEEQYF
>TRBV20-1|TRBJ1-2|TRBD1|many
TGCAGTGCTAGACGACAGGGATATGGCTACACCTTC
CSARRQGYGYTF
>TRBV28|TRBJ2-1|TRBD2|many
TGTGCCAGCAGTTTATATGGGACTAGCGGGAAATTTTCCTACAATGAGCAGTTCTTC
CASSLYGTSGKFSYNEQFF